This T cell receptor beta chain stems from a study of identical twins. Study-wide results and caveats: For out-of-frame beta sequences, excess twin sharing was weaker.

From the 5' RACE reads, TCRdb called clonotypes with MiXCR, one entry per CDR3 protein. Of roughly 1,500,000 distinct CDR3 sequences listed, 32% were seen once; the top ten hold 0.27%. About this clonotype: Its specificity is not known.

In germline, CDR1 is MGHDK, CDR2 SYGVNS. This CDR3 comprises 14 residues. Trimming removed 8 bases from V and 4 bases from J; junction bases left unmatched: 5. V gene TRBV25-1 combines with J gene TRBJ2-3; 11 nucleotides align to TRBD2. The sequenced material came from cord blood. This TCR came from a newborn girl in good health. CDR3 protein: CASRLAGPSDTQYF. CDR3 nucleotide sequence: TGTGCCAGCCGACTAGCGGGGCCGTCAGATACGCAGTATTTT.